In its sample, the clone carrying this T cell receptor beta chain was seen many times. Its antigen is not identified. Unique molecular identifiers were used in preparing the TCRbeta library. TCRdb itself ran the PCR reads through MiXCR, one entry per CDR3 protein. The sample includes fewer than 700,000 distinct CDR3 sequences, under 30% of them seen just once. The data are from a study of T-cell reconstitution after alpha-beta-depleted transplantation in children. Whole-study findings and limits: T-cell counts and diversity at one year post-transplant came mainly from newly produced T cells. Alpha-beta T cells about two months after transplant reportedly derived from several hundred expanded graft clones.

This CDR3 has 16 amino acids. The germline V and J ends were trimmed by 0 bases and 1 base, with 13 bases remaining between them. CDR1 and CDR2 (germline): SGHRS, YFSETQ. The chain is built from TRBV5-1 and TRBJ2-5; a weak D match, TRBD1 (6 bases). The starting material was PBMCs, mostly from graft donor cells, obtained 360 days after TCRalphabeta/CD19-depleted stem cell transplant. The receptor was isolated from a boy in the first two years of life who had a stem cell transplant for acute myeloid leukemia, so the T cells may come from the graft donor. CDR3 DNA: TGCGCCAGCAGCTTGGAACGGGACACAATCCAAGAGACCCAGTACTTC. Translated: CASSLERDTIQETQYF.